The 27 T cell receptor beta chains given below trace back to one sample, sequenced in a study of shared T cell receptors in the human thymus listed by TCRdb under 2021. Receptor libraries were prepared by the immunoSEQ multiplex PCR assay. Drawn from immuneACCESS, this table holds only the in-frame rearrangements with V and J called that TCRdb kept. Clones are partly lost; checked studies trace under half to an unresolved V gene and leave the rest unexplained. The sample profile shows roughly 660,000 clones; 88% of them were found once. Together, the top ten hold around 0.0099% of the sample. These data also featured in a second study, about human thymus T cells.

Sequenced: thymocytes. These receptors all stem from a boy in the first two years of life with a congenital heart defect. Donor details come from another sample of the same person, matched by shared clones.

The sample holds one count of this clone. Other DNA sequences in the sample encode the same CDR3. CDR3 in amino acids: CASSDSGGEQFF. DNA for the CDR3: TGTGCCAGCAGTGACTCGGGAGGTGAGCAGTTCTTC. The chain is built from TRBV6-4 and TRBJ2-1; a weak D match, TRBD2 (6 bases). This CDR3 region has 12 residues. Per germline, CDR1 MRHNA and CDR2 SNTAGT. Trimming cost V 0 bases and J 9 bases, with 6 bases left between them.

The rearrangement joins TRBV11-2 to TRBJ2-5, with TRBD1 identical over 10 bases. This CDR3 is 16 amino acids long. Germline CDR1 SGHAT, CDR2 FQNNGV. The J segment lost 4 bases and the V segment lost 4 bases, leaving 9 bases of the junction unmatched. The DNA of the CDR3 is TGTGCCAGCAGCTCAAGGACAGGGGGGGTTACAGAGACCCAGTACTTC. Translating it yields CASSSRTGGVTETQYF.

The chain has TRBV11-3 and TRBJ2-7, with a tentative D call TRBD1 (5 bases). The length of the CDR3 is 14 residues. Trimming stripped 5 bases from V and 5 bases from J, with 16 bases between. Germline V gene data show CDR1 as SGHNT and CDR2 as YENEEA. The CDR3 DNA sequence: TGTGCCAGCAGCCCGTCCCCAGGGTGGCACGAGCAGTACTTC. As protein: CASSPSPGWHEQYF.

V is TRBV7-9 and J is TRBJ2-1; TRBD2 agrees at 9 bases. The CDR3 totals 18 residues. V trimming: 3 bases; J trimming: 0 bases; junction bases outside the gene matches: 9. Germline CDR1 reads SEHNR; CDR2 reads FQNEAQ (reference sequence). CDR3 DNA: TGTGCCAGCAGCTTTTCCAGCGGGAGGCAAAACTCCTACAATGAGCAGTTCTTC. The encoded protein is CASSFSSGRQNSYNEQFF. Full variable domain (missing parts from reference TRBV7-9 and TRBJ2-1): DTGVSQNPRHKITKRGQNVTFRCDPISEHNRLYWYRQTLGQGPEFLTYFQNEAQLEKSRLLSDRFSAERPKGSFSTLEIQRTEQGDSAMYLCASSFSSGRQNSYNEQFFGPGTRLTVL.

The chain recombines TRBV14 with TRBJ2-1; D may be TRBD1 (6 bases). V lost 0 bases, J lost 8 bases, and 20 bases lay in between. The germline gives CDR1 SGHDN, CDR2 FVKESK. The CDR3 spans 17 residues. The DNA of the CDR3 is TGTGCCAGCAGCCAAGATCGCTTGACACAGGGTGACGATGAGCAGTTCTTC. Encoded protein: CASSQDRLTQGDDEQFF.

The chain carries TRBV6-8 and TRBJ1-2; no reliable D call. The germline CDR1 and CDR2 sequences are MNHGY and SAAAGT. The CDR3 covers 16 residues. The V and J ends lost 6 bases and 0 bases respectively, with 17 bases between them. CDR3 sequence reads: CASRLSGGRTNYGYTF. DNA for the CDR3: TGTGCCAGCAGGCTCAGTGGAGGCCGGACTAACTATGGCTACACCTTC.

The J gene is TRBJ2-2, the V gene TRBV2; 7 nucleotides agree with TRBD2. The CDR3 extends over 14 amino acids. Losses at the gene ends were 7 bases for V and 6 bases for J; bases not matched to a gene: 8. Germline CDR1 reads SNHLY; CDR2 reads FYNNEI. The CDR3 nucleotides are TGTGCCAGCAAGGACGGCGGGGGAGCCGGGGAGCTGTTTTTT. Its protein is CASKDGGGAGELFF.

The CDR3, as DNA: TGCGCCAGCAGCCAAGAACGTTCGAGCGGGAAGGGTGAGCAGTTCTTC. Translation: CASSQERSSGKGEQFF. The chain carries TRBV4-3 and TRBJ2-1; 7 bases fit TRBD2. In germline, CDR1 is LGHNA, CDR2 YSLEER. With V trimmed by 0 bases and J by 9 bases, 11 bases remained unmatched. CDR3 length: 16 residues.

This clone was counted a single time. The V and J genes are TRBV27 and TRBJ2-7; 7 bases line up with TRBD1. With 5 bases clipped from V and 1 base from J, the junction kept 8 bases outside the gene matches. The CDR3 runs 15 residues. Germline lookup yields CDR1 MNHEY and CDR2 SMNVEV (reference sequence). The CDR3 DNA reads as TGTGCCAGCAGTCTTGGACAGGAACCATCCTACGAGCAGTACTTC. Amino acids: CASSLGQEPSYEQYF.

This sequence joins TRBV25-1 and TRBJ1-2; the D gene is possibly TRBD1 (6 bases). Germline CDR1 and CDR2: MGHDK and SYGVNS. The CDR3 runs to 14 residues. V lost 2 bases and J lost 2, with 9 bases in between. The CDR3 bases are TGTGCCAGCAGTGAAGGGGGCAGAAACTATGGCTACACCTTC. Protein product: CASSEGGRNYGYTF.

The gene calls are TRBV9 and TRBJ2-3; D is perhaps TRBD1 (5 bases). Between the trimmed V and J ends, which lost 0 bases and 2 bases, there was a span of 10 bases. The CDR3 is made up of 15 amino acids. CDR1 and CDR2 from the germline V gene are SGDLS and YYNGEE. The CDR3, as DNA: TGTGCCAGCAGCGTAGGGGGCCTTACCACAGATACGCAGTATTTT. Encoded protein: CASSVGGLTTDTQYF.

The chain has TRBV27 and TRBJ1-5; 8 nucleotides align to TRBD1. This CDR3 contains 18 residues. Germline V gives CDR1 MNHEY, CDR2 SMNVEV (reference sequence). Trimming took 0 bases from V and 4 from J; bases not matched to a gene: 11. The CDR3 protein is CASSLSSHLTGVNQPQHF. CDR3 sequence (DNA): TGTGCCAGCAGTTTATCGTCCCATTTGACAGGGGTGAATCAGCCCCAGCATTTT.

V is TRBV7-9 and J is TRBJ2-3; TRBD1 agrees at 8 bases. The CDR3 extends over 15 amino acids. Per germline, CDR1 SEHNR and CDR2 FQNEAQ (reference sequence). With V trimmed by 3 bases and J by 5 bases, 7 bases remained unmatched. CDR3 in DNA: TGTGCCAGCAGCTTGCAGGACAGGGTCAAAGATACGCAGTATTTT. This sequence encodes CASSLQDRVKDTQYF.

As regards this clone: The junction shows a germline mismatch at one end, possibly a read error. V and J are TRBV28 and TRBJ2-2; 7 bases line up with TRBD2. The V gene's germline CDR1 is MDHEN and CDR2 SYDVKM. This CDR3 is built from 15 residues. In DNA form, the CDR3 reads TGTGCCAGCAGTGTATGGGGGAGGGGAACCGGGGAGCTGTTTTTT. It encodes CASSVWGRGTGELFF.

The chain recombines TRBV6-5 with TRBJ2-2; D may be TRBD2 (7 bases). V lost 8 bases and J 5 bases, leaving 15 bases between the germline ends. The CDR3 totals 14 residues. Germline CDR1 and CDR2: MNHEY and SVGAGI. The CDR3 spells CASGEEGGTGELFF. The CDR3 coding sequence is TGTGCCAGCGGGGAAGAGGGGGGGACCGGGGAGCTGTTTTTT.

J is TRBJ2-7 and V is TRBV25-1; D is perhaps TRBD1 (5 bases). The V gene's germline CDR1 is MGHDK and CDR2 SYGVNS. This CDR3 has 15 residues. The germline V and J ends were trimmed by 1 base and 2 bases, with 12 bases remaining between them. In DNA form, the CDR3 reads TGTGCCAGCAGTGAATCGGGCAGGGCACCCTACGAGCAGTACTTC. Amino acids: CASSESGRAPYEQYF.

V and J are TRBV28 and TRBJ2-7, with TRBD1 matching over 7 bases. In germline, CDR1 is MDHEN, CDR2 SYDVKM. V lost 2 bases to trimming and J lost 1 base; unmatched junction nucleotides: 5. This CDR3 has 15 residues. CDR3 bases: TGTGCCAGCAGTTTAATTGGGACAGAATCCTACGAGCAGTACTTC. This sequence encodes CASSLIGTESYEQYF.

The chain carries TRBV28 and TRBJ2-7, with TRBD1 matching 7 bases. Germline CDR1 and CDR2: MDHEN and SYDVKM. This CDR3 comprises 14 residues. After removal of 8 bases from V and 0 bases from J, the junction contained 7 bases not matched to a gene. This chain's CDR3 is CASLPRDSSYEQYF. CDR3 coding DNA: TGTGCCAGCCTCCCCCGGGACAGCTCCTACGAGCAGTACTTC. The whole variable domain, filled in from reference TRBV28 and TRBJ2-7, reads DVKVTQSSRYLVKRTGEKVFLECVQDMDHENMFWYRQDPGLGLRLIYFSYDVKMKEKGDIPEGYSVSREKKERFSLILESASTNQTSMYLCASLPRDSSYEQYFGPGTRLTVT.

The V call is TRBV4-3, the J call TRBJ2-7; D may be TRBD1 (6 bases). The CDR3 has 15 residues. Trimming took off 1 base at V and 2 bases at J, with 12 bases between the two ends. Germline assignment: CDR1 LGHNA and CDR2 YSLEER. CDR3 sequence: CASSQVAEGAYEQYF. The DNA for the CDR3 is TGCGCCAGCAGCCAAGTTGCAGAGGGGGCCTACGAGCAGTACTTC.

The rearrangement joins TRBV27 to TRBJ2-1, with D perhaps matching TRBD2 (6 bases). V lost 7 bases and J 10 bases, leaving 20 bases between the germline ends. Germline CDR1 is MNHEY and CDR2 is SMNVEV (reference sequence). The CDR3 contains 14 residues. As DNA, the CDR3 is TGTGCCAGCACCGGGGATGTGGGGGGTAGAGAGCAGTTCTTC. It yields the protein CASTGDVGGREQFF.

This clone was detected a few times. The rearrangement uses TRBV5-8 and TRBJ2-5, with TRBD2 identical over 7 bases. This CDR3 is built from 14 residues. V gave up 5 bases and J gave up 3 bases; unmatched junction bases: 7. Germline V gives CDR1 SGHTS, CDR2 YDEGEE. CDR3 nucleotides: TGTGCCAGCAGTTCGGGACGGGAGGAAGAGACCCAGTACTTC. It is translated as CASSSGREEETQYF.

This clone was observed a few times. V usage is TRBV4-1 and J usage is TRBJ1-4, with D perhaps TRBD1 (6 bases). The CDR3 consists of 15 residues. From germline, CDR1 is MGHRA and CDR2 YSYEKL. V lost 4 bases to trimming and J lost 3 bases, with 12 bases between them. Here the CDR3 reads CASSRGGRANEKLFF. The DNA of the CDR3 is TGCGCCAGCAGCCGAGGGGGAAGGGCTAATGAAAAACTGTTTTTT.

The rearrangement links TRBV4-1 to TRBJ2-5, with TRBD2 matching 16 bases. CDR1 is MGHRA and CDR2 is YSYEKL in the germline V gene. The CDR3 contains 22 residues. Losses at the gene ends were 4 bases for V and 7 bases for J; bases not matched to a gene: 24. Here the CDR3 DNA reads TGCGCCAGCAGCCCCCATCTTAGGAACAGGCCGGGACTAGCGGGAGGGCCCGCGACCCAGTACTTC. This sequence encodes CASSPHLRNRPGLAGGPATQYF.

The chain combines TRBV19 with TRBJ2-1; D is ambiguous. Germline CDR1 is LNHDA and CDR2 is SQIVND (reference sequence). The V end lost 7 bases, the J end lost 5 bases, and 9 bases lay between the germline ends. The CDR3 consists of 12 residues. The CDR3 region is CASNSLHNEQFF. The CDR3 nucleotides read TGTGCCAGTAACTCTTTACACAATGAGCAGTTCTTC.

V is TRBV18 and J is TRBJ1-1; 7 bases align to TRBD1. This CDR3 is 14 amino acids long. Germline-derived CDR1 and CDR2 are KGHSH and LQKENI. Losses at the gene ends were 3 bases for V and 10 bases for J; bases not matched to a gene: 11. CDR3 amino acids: CASSPGTAKSGAFF. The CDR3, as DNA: TGTGCCAGCTCACCCGGGACAGCGAAGTCTGGAGCTTTCTTT.

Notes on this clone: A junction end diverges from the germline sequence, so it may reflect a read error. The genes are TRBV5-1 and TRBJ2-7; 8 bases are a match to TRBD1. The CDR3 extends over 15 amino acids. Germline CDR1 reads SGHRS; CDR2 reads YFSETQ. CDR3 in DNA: TGCGCCAACAGCGTCTCCGGGACAGGAGCCTACGAGCAGTACTTC. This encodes CANSVSGTGAYEQYF.

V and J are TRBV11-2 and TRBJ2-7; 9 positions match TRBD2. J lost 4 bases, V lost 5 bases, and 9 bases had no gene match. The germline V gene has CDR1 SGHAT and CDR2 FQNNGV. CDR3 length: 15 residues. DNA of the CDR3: TGTGCCAGCAGCCTCCCTAGCGGGGCCCATTACGAGCAGTACTTC. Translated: CASSLPSGAHYEQYF.